This is a list of T cell receptor beta chains from one sample in a study of sequential checkpoint blockade in melanoma. Some clones are missing from TCRdb's copy, which holds only in-frame ones; the method was immunoSEQ multiplex PCR. The profile shows around 11,000 clones, roughly 80% of them singletons. Source: CD8+ T cells sorted from blood (inferred from file names), taken from a patient given nivolumab and ipilimumab in sequence. The receptor source for this set is a human donor with melanoma. CDR3s include the opening cysteine and the closing phenylalanine or tryptophan. The order of the fields is J gene, D gene, clone size, V gene, CDR3 protein, CDR3 DNA. D genes are given only for firm matches. Expanded clones are given a class, and other clones once, few, many or no size at all.

J: TRBJ1-5; D: .; size: large; V: TRBV7-9; CDR3: CASSLAGDSNQPQHF; DNA: TGTGCCAGCAGCTTAGCAGGGGATAGCAATCAGCCCCAGCATTTT
J: TRBJ2-1; D: TRBD2; size: few; V: TRBV6-5; CDR3: CASSNSGRATDEQFF; DNA: TGTGCCAGCAGTAACAGCGGGAGGGCAACCGATGAGCAGTTCTTC
J: TRBJ2-1; D: TRBD1; size: .; V: TRBV30; CDR3: CAWGTGSPLEQFF; DNA: TGTGCCTGGGGGACAGGGTCTCCCCTAGAGCAGTTCTTC
J: TRBJ1-2; D: TRBD1; size: .; V: TRBV5-1; CDR3: CASSFENRGRGTF; DNA: TGCGCCAGCAGCTTCGAGAACAGGGGGCGGGGCACCTTC
J: TRBJ2-7; D: TRBD1; size: once; V: TRBV5-1; CDR3: CASSWDSEHAYEQYF; DNA: TGCGCCAGCAGCTGGGACAGCGAACATGCCTACGAGCAGTACTTC
J: TRBJ2-7; D: .; size: .; V: TRBV5-6; CDR3: CASSRAGRGFYEQYF; DNA: TGTGCCAGCAGCCGTGCGGGGCGGGGTTTCTACGAGCAGTACTTC
J: TRBJ2-7; D: .; size: .; V: TRBV5-4; CDR3: CASSSSYEQYF; DNA: TGTGCCAGCAGCTCTTCCTACGAGCAGTACTTC
J: TRBJ2-7; D: .; size: .; V: TRBV7-8; CDR3: CASSHTGYEQYF; DNA: TGTGCCAGCAGCCATACAGGGTACGAGCAGTACTTC
J: TRBJ2-2; D: TRBD2; size: .; V: TRBV27; CDR3: CASSWSGLATGELFF; DNA: TGTGCCAGCAGTTGGTCGGGACTAGCGACCGGGGAGCTGTTTTTT
J: TRBJ2-3; D: .; size: .; V: TRBV30; CDR3: CGVGGLSTDTQYF; DNA: TGTGGGGTGGGGGGGCTTAGCACAGATACGCAGTATTTT
J: TRBJ1-5; D: TRBD1; size: once; V: TRBV19; CDR3: CASSMGQGWQPQHF; DNA: TGTGCCAGTAGTATGGGACAGGGGTGGCAGCCCCAGCATTTT
J: TRBJ2-1; D: .; size: .; V: TRBV29-1; CDR3: CSVDLVANEQFF; DNA: TGCAGCGTAGACTTAGTAGCCAATGAGCAGTTCTTC
J: TRBJ2-1; D: TRBD2; size: .; V: TRBV7-3; CDR3: CASSSHSGARSYNEQFF; DNA: TGTGCCAGCAGCTCTCATAGCGGGGCACGCTCCTACAATGAGCAGTTCTTC
J: TRBJ2-7; D: TRBD2; size: .; V: TRBV4-2; CDR3: CASSQETSGTYEQYF; DNA: TGTGCCAGCAGCCAAGAAACCAGCGGGACCTACGAGCAGTACTTC
J: TRBJ2-7; D: TRBD2; size: .; V: TRBV6-5; CDR3: CASSYSSSGSYEQYF; DNA: TGTGCCAGCAGTTACTCGTCTAGCGGGAGCTACGAGCAGTACTTC
J: TRBJ1-5; D: .; size: .; V: TRBV27; CDR3: CASSWGYLQPQHF; DNA: TGTGCCAGCAGTTGGGGCTACCTTCAGCCCCAGCATTTT
J: TRBJ1-3; D: .; size: .; V: TRBV5-4; CDR3: CASTITGSPGNTIYF; DNA: TGTGCCAGCACTATAACAGGGTCACCTGGAAACACCATATATTTT
J: TRBJ2-7; D: .; size: .; V: TRBV27; CDR3: CASSYATGQNYEQYF; DNA: TGTGCCAGCAGTTACGCCACTGGGCAGAACTACGAGCAGTACTTC
J: TRBJ2-3; D: .; size: few; V: TRBV19; CDR3: CASNTGGIDTQYF; DNA: TGTGCCAGCAACACGGGGGGCATAGATACGCAGTATTTT
J: TRBJ2-1; D: TRBD2; size: .; V: TRBV5-1; CDR3: CASSLGLAASYNEQFF; DNA: TGCGCCAGCAGCTTAGGACTAGCGGCTTCCTACAATGAGCAGTTCTTC
J: TRBJ2-7; D: .; size: .; V: TRBV28; CDR3: CASRSRVGYEQYF; DNA: TGTGCCAGCAGGAGCAGGGTAGGTTACGAGCAGTACTTC
J: TRBJ1-3; D: TRBD1; size: few; V: TRBV4-1; CDR3: CASSQGDRRSGNTIYF; DNA: TGCGCCAGCAGCCAGGGGGACAGACGCTCTGGAAACACCATATATTTT
J: TRBJ2-5; D: .; size: .; V: TRBV9; CDR3: CASSVVEGAETQYF; DNA: TGTGCCAGCAGCGTAGTGGAGGGGGCGGAGACCCAGTACTTC
J: TRBJ1-2; D: .; size: .; V: TRBV9; CDR3: CASSARDSRLYGYTF; DNA: TGTGCCAGCAGCGCCCGGGACTCACGTCTCTATGGCTACACCTTC
J: TRBJ1-2; D: .; size: medium-sized; V: TRBV19; CDR3: CASSIDLGVFGYGYTF; DNA: TGTGCCAGTAGTATAGATCTCGGGGTTTTCGGCTATGGCTACACCTTC
J: TRBJ2-7; D: .; size: .; V: TRBV19; CDR3: CASSIVEGSEQYF; DNA: TGTGCCAGTAGTATAGTAGAGGGCTCCGAGCAGTACTTC
J: TRBJ2-7; D: .; size: large; V: TRBV4-3; CDR3: CASSQVWAGYNEQYF; DNA: TGCGCCAGCAGCCAAGTGTGGGCAGGGTATAACGAGCAGTACTTC
J: TRBJ2-7; D: TRBD1; size: few; V: TRBV4-1; CDR3: CASSRGQGEGYEQYF; DNA: TGCGCCAGCAGCCGGGGACAGGGAGAAGGCTACGAGCAGTACTTC